These 27 T cell receptor beta chains were all obtained from the same sample, sequenced in a study of blood T cell repertoires in COVID-19. The table came from immunoSEQ multiplex PCR; TCRdb's copy has only in-frame clones and leaves some out. The table shows about 240,000 clones, with approximately 80% occurring only once. Input material: peripheral blood. These receptors all come from a woman between 18 and 29 years old with acute or convalescent COVID-19.

This rearrangement joins TRBV19 to TRBJ2-5, with 7 bases matching TRBD1. Germline assignment: CDR1 LNHDA and CDR2 SQIVND (reference sequence). The trim removed 4 bases at V and 5 bases at J, leaving 4 bases unmatched. The CDR3 spans 13 residues. This chain's CDR3 is CASSKTGYETQYF. The CDR3 DNA follows: TGTGCCAGTAGTAAGACAGGGTATGAGACCCAGTACTTC.

The V and J genes are TRBV6-2 or TRBV6-3 and TRBJ2-1, with D unresolved. Germline-derived CDR1 and CDR2 are MNHEY and SVGEGT. This CDR3 has 12 residues. The V and J ends lost 4 bases and 12 bases respectively, with 13 bases between them. This CDR3 is CASSWLSDGQFF. For the CDR3, the DNA is TGTGCCAGCAGTTGGCTCTCTGATGGGCAGTTCTTC.

CDR3 region: CATSDSFTGVYTF. The CDR3 DNA sequence: TGTGCCACCAGTGATTCATTTACAGGGGTGTACACCTTC. The rearrangement uses TRBV24-1 and TRBJ1-2; TRBD1 aligns across 7 bases. Looked up from germline, CDR1 is KGHDR and CDR2 is SFDVKD. The CDR3 spans 13 residues. With 2 bases clipped from V and 11 bases from J, the junction kept 7 bases outside the gene matches.

This clone was counted between two and nine times. This sequence joins TRBV15 and TRBJ2-1, with a tentative D call TRBD2 (6 bases). The CDR3 has 17 amino acids. Germline CDR1 and CDR2: LNHNV and YYDKDF (reference sequence). V dropped 0 bases and J dropped 7 bases, with 19 bases sitting between them. The CDR3 loop reads CATSRDQGGPAVNEQFF. The CDR3 DNA is TGTGCCACCAGCAGAGATCAGGGAGGCCCCGCTGTTAATGAGCAGTTCTTC.

The chain has TRBV15 and TRBJ1-5; no clear D gene. The CDR3 runs 16 residues. Germline V CDR1 and CDR2: LNHNV, YYDKDF (reference sequence). The V gene lost 0 bases and the J gene lost 1 base, with 10 bases spanning the gap. CDR3 bases: TGTGCCACCAGCAGAGATATAACCAGGAGCAATCAGCCCCAGCATTTT. Its translation is CATSRDITRSNQPQHF.

This clone was observed a few times. The gene calls are TRBV4-3 and TRBJ1-6; possible D gene TRBD1, 6 bases. Trimming removed 0 bases from V and 10 bases from J, with 22 bases in between. The germline gives CDR1 LGHNA, CDR2 YSLEER. The CDR3 is 18 residues long. Written as DNA, the CDR3 is TGCGCCAGCAGCCAAGATTACAGGGTGAGGTCTGTGGGCTCACCCCTCCACTTT. Its protein is CASSQDYRVRSVGSPLHF.

The chain is built from TRBV11-2 and TRBJ1-1; no firm D call. V lost 7 bases, J lost 4 bases, and 10 bases lay in between. Germline V gene data show CDR1 as SGHAT and CDR2 as FQNNGV. This CDR3 has 12 residues. This chain's CDR3 is CASMWRSTEAFF. CDR3 coding DNA: TGTGCCAGCATGTGGAGGTCCACTGAAGCTTTCTTT.

The J gene is TRBJ2-2, the V gene TRBV5-1; 8 bases are a match to TRBD1. CDR3 length equals 18 residues. With 2 bases clipped from V and 6 bases from J, the junction kept 15 bases outside the gene matches. Germline V gene data show CDR1 as SGHRS and CDR2 as YFSETQ. The CDR3 spells CASSFSQGARRVSGELFF. Here the CDR3 DNA reads TGCGCCAGCAGCTTTTCCCAGGGGGCGCGGAGAGTCTCCGGGGAGCTGTTTTTT.

The chain's CDR3 is CASSQKEKFGKGASGNTIYF. The CDR3 DNA is TGTGCCAGCAGCCAGAAGGAGAAATTCGGGAAGGGGGCCTCTGGAAACACCATATATTTT. This sequence joins TRBV3-1 (or the pseudogene TRBV3-2) and TRBJ1-3; 7 bases are a match to TRBD1. Germline V gene lookup returns CDR1 LGHDT and CDR2 YNNKEL (reference sequence). The CDR3 spans 20 residues. Trimming cost V 3 bases and J 0 bases; bases outside gene matches: 17.

This rearrangement joins TRBV5-6 to TRBJ1-2, with D possibly matching TRBD1 (5 bases). V lost 3 bases and J 3 bases, leaving 9 bases between the germline ends. Germline lookup yields CDR1 SGHDT and CDR2 YYEEEE. The CDR3 extends over 13 amino acids. The CDR3 DNA reads as TGTGCCAGCAGCTATAGCAGGGACTATGGCTACACCTTC. Residues: CASSYSRDYGYTF.

This rearrangement joins TRBV9 to TRBJ2-1, with 7 bases fitting TRBD2. V lost 0 bases, J lost 8 bases, and 11 bases stayed unmatched. CDR1 and CDR2 from the germline V gene are SGDLS and YYNGEE. The CDR3 is 16 residues long. The CDR3 loop is CASSVERDLNNHEQFF. The CDR3, as DNA: TGTGCCAGCAGCGTAGAGCGGGACTTAAATAACCATGAGCAGTTCTTC.

This chain links TRBV10-3 with TRBJ2-7; TRBD1 might be the D (6 bases). The CDR3 is 13 amino acids. V lost 8 bases and J lost 4, with 15 bases in between. Germline assignment: CDR1 ENHRY and CDR2 SYGVKD. The CDR3, as DNA: TGTGCCATCGAACAGGGAACTGGGTACGAGCAGTACTTC. It translates to CAIEQGTGYEQYF.

The V and J genes are TRBV7-9 and TRBJ2-1; 7 bases are a match to TRBD1. The CDR3 consists of 12 residues. Trimming took 4 bases from V and 6 from J; bases not matched to a gene: 0. The germline CDR1 and CDR2 sequences are SEHNR and FQNEAQ (reference sequence). The chain's CDR3 is CASSSGGNEQFF. The DNA of the CDR3 is TGTGCCAGCAGCTCAGGGGGCAATGAGCAGTTCTTC. Supplemented by reference TRBV7-9 and TRBJ2-1, the full variable domain reads DTGVSQNPRHKITKRGQNVTFRCDPISEHNRLYWYRQTLGQGPEFLTYFQNEAQLEKSRLLSDRFSAERPKGSFSTLEIQRTEQGDSAMYLCASSSGGNEQFFGPGTRLTVL.

The chain couples TRBV5-1 to TRBJ1-1, with TRBD1 as a possible D gene (6 bases). Germline V gives CDR1 SGHRS, CDR2 YFSETQ. V was clipped by 2 bases and J by 2 bases, with 10 bases between them. The CDR3 is 14 amino acids. The CDR3 DNA is TGCGCCAGCAGCTTCCGGGACATTAACACTGAAGCTTTCTTT. Its protein is CASSFRDINTEAFF.

V usage is TRBV11-3 and J usage is TRBJ2-4, with TRBD1 matching 8 bases. With 5 bases clipped from V and 5 bases from J, the junction kept 2 bases outside the gene matches. Looked up from germline, CDR1 is SGHNT and CDR2 is YENEEA. There are 13 residues in the CDR3. CDR3 residues: CASSPGQENIQYF. As DNA, the CDR3 is TGTGCCAGCAGCCCGGGACAGGAAAACATTCAGTACTTC.

The chain couples TRBV30 to TRBJ1-6; perhaps TRBD1 as D (5 bases). The V gene's germline CDR1 is GTSNPN and CDR2 SVGIG (reference sequence). Trimming took 3 bases from V and 9 from J, leaving 15 bases between them. CDR3 length equals 14 residues. In DNA form, the CDR3 reads TGTGCCTGGAGGAGGACACCTATGGTTTCACCCCTCCACTTT. This gives the protein CAWRRTPMVSPLHF.

This clone has just one count. The V and J genes are TRBV13 and TRBJ2-7; 8 bases fit TRBD1. This CDR3 comprises 14 residues. Germline V gene lookup returns CDR1 PRHDT and CDR2 FYEKMQ (reference sequence). J was trimmed by 6 bases and V by 1 base; bases with no gene match: 5. CDR3 residues: CASSLAGGYFEQYF. CDR3 sequence (DNA): TGTGCCAGCAGCTTAGCAGGGGGCTATTTCGAGCAGTACTTC.

V gene TRBV7-3 combines with J gene TRBJ2-7; weak D call: TRBD1 (7 bases). Germline V CDR1 and CDR2: SGHTA, FQGTGA. CDR3 length: 15 residues. The V end lost 1 base, the J end lost 3 bases, and 13 bases lay between the germline ends. CDR3 sequence: CASSLIPGGLYEQYF. As DNA, the CDR3 is TGTGCCAGCAGCTTAATTCCAGGGGGGCTCTACGAGCAGTACTTC.

V is TRBV19 and J is TRBJ1-2; TRBD1 matches 7 bases. Germline CDR1 LNHDA, CDR2 SQIVND (reference sequence). With V trimmed by 7 bases and J by 2 bases, 7 bases remained unmatched. The CDR3 spans 14 residues. CDR3 amino acids: CASNPGQRNYGYTF. The CDR3 nucleotides read TGTGCCAGTAACCCGGGACAGAGGAACTATGGCTACACCTTC.

The genes are TRBV28 and TRBJ1-2; TRBD1 aligns across 8 bases. This CDR3 has 14 amino acids. Germline trimming cut 3 bases from V and 8 bases from J; bases unmatched to any gene: 8. Germline loops: CDR1 MDHEN, CDR2 SYDVKM. This CDR3 reads CASSFGGQGSGYTF. For the CDR3, the DNA is TGTGCCAGCAGTTTCGGAGGACAGGGTTCCGGCTACACCTTC.

V usage is TRBV30 and J usage is TRBJ1-5; TRBD1 aligns across 7 bases. Germline CDR1 GTSNPN, CDR2 SVGIG (reference sequence). The CDR3 is 14 residues long. V lost 2 bases to trimming and J lost 5 bases; unmatched junction nucleotides: 6. The CDR3 loop is CAWSRQGADQPQHF. The CDR3 nucleotides are TGTGCCTGGAGTCGACAGGGTGCGGATCAGCCCCAGCATTTT.

The chain has TRBV27 and TRBJ2-5, with a tentative D call TRBD1 (6 bases). The length of the CDR3 is 16 residues. Germline CDR1 is MNHEY and CDR2 is SMNVEV (reference sequence). Trimming left V 0 bases short and J 3 bases short, with 14 bases between. The CDR3 region has the DNA TGTGCCAGCAGTTTATCGTTGGGGGCCGATGAAGAGACCCAGTACTTC. Translated, it gives CASSLSLGADEETQYF.

The chain combines TRBV29-1 with TRBJ2-1; D might be TRBD1 (6 bases). The CDR3 consists of 13 residues. V was cut by 4 bases and J by 6 bases, with 13 bases left in between. Germline V gene sequence: CDR1 SQVTM, CDR2 ANQGSEA. This CDR3 reads CSVGLTGSNEQFF. The CDR3 nucleotides are TGCAGCGTTGGTTTAACAGGGTCCAATGAGCAGTTCTTC.

The chain couples TRBV7-2 to TRBJ2-5; TRBD2 aligns across 10 bases. The CDR3 length is 18 residues. CDR1 SGHTA and CDR2 FQGNSA come from the germline V gene. V lost 3 bases and J lost 4; bases outside the gene matches: 14. This chain's CDR3 is CASSFSQGLATNLETQYF. The CDR3 DNA reads as TGTGCCAGCAGCTTCTCCCAGGGACTAGCGACCAATTTAGAGACCCAGTACTTC.

This rearrangement joins TRBV28 to TRBJ1-5; D is ambiguous. Trimming took off 5 bases at V and 1 base at J, with 9 bases between the two ends. The germline gives CDR1 MDHEN, CDR2 SYDVKM. The CDR3 length is 14 residues. CDR3 sequence reads: CASSPTDSNQPQHF. CDR3 DNA: TGTGCCAGCAGTCCAACAGACAGCAATCAGCCCCAGCATTTT. The full variable domain, completed using reference TRBV28 and TRBJ1-5, is DVKVTQSSRYLVKRTGEKVFLECVQDMDHENMFWYRQDPGLGLRLIYFSYDVKMKEKGDIPEGYSVSREKKERFSLILESASTNQTSMYLCASSPTDSNQPQHFGDGTRLSIL.

The chain carries TRBV5-1 and TRBJ2-1; TRBD1 aligns across 7 bases. After removal of 4 bases from V and 0 bases from J, the junction contained 7 bases not matched to a gene. Germline assignment: CDR1 SGHRS and CDR2 YFSETQ. CDR3 length equals 16 residues. The CDR3 loop is CASSRSGTDSYNEQFF. The DNA for the CDR3 is TGCGCCAGCAGCCGGTCCGGGACAGACTCCTACAATGAGCAGTTCTTC.

V and J are TRBV6-6 and TRBJ2-5, with a tentative D call TRBD1 (6 bases). The germline CDR1 and CDR2 sequences are MNHNY and SVGAGI (reference sequence). With 5 bases removed from V and 3 bases from J, the gap between germline ends came to 13 bases. CDR3 length: 14 amino acids. Written as DNA, the CDR3 is TGTGCCAGCAGTCGATGGGCAGGGGAAGAGACCCAGTACTTC. Translated, it gives CASSRWAGEETQYF.